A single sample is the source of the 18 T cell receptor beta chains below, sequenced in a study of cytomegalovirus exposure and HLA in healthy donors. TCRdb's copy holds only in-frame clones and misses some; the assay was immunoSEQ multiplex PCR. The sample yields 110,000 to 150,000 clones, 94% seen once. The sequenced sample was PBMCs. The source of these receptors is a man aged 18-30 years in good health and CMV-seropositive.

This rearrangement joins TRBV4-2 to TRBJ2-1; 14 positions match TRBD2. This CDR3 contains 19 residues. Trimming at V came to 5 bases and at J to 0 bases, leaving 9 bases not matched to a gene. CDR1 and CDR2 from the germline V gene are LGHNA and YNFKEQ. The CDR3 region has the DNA TGTGCCAGCAGCAAAGTTTCTGGGACTAGCGGGAGCTCCTACAATGAGCAGTTCTTC. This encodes CASSKVSGTSGSSYNEQFF.

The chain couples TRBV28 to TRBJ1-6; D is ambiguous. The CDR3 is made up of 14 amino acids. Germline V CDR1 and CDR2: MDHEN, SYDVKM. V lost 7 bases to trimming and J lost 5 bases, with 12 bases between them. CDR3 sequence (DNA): TGTGCCAGCATCCACACCGGGAATAATTCACCCCTCCACTTT. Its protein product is CASIHTGNNSPLHF. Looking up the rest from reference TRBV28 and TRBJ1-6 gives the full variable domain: DVKVTQSSRYLVKRTGEKVFLECVQDMDHENMFWYRQDPGLGLRLIYFSYDVKMKEKGDIPEGYSVSREKKERFSLILESASTNQTSMYLCASIHTGNNSPLHFGNGTRLTVT.

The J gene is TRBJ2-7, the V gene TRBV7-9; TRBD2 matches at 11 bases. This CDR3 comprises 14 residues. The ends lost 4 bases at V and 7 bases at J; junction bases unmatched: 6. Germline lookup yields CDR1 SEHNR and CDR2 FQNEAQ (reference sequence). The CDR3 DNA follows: TGTGCCAGCAGCTCGCTAGCGGGGGGCTTAGAGCAGTACTTC. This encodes CASSSLAGGLEQYF.

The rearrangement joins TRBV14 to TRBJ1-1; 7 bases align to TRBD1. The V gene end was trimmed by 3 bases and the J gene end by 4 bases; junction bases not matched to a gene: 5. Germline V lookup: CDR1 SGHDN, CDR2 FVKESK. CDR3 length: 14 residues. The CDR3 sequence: CASSQYRGGTEAFF. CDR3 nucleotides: TGTGCCAGCAGCCAGTACAGGGGTGGCACTGAAGCTTTCTTT. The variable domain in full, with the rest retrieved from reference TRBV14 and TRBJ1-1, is EAGVTQFPSHSVIEKGQTVTLRCDPISGHDNLYWYRRVMGKEIKFLLHFVKESKQDESGMPNNRFLAERTGGTYSTLKVQPAELEDSGVYFCASSQYRGGTEAFFGQGTRLTVV.

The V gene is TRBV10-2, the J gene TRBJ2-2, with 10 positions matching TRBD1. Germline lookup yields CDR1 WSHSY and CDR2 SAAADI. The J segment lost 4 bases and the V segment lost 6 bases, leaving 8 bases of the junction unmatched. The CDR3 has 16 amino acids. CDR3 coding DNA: TGCGCCAGCAGACCCCAAGGACAGGGGGGCACCGGGGAGCTGTTTTTT. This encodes CASRPQGQGGTGELFF.

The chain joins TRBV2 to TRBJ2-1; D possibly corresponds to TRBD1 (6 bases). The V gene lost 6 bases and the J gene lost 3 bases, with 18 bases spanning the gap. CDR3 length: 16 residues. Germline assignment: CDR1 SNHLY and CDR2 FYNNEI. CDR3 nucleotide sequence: TGTGCCAGCAGAACCACTCATGGCAGGGGCTACAATGAGCAGTTCTTC. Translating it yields CASRTTHGRGYNEQFF.

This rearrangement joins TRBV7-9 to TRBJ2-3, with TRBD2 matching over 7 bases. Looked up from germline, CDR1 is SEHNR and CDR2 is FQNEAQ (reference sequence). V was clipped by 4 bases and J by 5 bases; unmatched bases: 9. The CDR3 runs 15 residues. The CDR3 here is CASSSPLAGEDTQYF. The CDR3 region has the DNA TGTGCCAGCAGCTCCCCTCTTGCGGGAGAAGATACGCAGTATTTT.

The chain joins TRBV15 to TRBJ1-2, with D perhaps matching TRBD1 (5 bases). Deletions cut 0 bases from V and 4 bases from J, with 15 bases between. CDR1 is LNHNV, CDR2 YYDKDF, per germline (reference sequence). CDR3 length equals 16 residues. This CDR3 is CATSRDLGGSGYGYTF. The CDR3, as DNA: TGTGCCACCAGCAGAGATCTTGGGGGGAGCGGCTATGGCTACACCTTC.

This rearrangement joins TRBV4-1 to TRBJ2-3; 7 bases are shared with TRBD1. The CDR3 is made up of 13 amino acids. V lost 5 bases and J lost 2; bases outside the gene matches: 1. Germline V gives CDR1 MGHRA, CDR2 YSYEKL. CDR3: CASSGQDTDTQYF. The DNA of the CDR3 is TGCGCCAGCAGCGGACAGGACACAGATACGCAGTATTTT.

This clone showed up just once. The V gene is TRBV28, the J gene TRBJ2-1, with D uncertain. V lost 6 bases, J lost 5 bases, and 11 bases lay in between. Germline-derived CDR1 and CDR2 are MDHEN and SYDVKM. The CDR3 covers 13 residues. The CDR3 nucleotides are TGTGCCAGCAGAAGGAGTGCGAACAATGAGCAGTTCTTC. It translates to CASRRSANNEQFF.

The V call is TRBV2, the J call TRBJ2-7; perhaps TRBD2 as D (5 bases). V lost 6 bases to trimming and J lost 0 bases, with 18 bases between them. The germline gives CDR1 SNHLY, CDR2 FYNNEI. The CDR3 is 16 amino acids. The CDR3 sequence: CASSPFTAGNSYEQYF. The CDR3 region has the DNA TGTGCCAGCAGCCCTTTCACCGCGGGTAACTCCTACGAGCAGTACTTC.

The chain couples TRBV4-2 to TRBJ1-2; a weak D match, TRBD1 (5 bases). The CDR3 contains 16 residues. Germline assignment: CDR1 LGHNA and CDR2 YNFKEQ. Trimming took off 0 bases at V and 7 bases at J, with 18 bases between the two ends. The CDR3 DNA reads TGTGCCAGCAGCCAAGATTTCCAGGGCGGTGATTCTGGCTACACCTTC. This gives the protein CASSQDFQGGDSGYTF.

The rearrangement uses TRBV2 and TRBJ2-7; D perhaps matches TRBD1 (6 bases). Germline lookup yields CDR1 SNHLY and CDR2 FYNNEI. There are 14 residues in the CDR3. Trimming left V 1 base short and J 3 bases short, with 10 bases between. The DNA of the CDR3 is TGTGCCAGCAGTGAAGGACAGGCTGGCTACGAGCAGTACTTC. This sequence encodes CASSEGQAGYEQYF.

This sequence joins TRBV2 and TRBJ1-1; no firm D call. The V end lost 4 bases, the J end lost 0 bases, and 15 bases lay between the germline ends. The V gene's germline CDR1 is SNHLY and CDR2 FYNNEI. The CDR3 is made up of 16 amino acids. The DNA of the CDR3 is TGTGCCAGCAGTGGGGCTTCCCCTCAGATGAACACTGAAGCTTTCTTT. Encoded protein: CASSGASPQMNTEAFF.

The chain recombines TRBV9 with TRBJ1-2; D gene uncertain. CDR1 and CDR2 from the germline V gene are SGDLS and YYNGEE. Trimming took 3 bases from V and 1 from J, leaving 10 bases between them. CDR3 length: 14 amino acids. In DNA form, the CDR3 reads TGTGCCAGCAGCGCCTCAGGCTTTAACTATGGCTACACCTTC. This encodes CASSASGFNYGYTF.

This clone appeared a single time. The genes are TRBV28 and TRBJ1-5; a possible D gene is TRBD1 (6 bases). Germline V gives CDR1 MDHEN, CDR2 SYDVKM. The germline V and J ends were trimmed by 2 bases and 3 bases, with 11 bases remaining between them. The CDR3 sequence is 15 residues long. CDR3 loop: CASSLGGADNQPQHF. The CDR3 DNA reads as TGTGCCAGCAGTTTAGGGGGGGCAGACAATCAGCCCCAGCATTTT.

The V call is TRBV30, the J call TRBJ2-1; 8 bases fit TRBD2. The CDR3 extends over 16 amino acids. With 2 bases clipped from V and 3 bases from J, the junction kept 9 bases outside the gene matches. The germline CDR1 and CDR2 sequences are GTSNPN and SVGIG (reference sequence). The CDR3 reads CAWSPTWTSIYNEQFF. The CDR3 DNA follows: TGTGCCTGGAGTCCCACCTGGACTAGCATCTACAATGAGCAGTTCTTC.

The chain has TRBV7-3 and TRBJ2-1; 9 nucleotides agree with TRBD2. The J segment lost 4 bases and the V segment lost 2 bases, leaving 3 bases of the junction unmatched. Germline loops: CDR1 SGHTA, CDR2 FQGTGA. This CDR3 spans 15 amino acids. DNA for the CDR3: TGTGCCAGCAGCTTACAGAGCGGGGGGTACAATGAGCAGTTCTTC. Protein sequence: CASSLQSGGYNEQFF.